The 22 T cell receptor beta chains below were found in one sample sequenced in a study of tumor-infiltrating lymphocytes in primary liver carcinoma. Taking about 18-30 mg of unsorted bulk tissue, the authors co-extracted RNA and DNA. Priming with a constant-region primer yielded TCR beta cDNA from around 0.45 ug total RNA. Investigators got TCR beta libraries out of three nested multiplex PCR rounds, done with slightly modified ARM-PCR. TRBV1-TRBV30 forward and Cbeta reverse primers drove the first two roughly 10-cycle rounds. In TCRdb, the multiplex PCR reads were re-called with MiXCR into one record per CDR3 protein. The table lists around 120,000 distinct CDR3 sequences, nearly 70% of them singletons. Sequencing input: tumor-adjacent normal liver tissue. These receptors came from a woman aged 55-69 years with primary liver carcinoma and hepatitis B virus infection.

Concerning this clonotype: The conserved closing phenylalanine or tryptophan is absent in this CDR3, likely reflecting a read error. The limits of the CDR3 on the DNA are not certain, so only TCRdb's listed CDR3 is given. The chain has TRBV11-2 and TRBJ2-7; the table calls TRBD2, which could not be checked here. The CDR3 is made up of 13 amino acids, end residues included. Per the germline V gene, CDR1 is SGHAT and CDR2 is FQNNGV. The CDR3 is CASSLTGGSEPYI.

As regards this clonotype: Its ends do not fully match the called genes, so a read error is possible. The V and J genes are TRBV11-2 and TRBJ2-2, with TRBD2 identical over 8 bases. This CDR3 comprises 14 residues. Germline V lookup: CDR1 SGHAT, CDR2 FQNNGV. The CDR3 region is CVGSPTGGTGELFF. CDR3 nucleotides: TGTGTCGGCAGCCCGACGGGGGGGACCGGGGAGCTGTTCTTT.

The chain uses TRBV29-1 and TRBJ2-7; D possibly corresponds to TRBD2 (5 bases). With 7 bases removed from V and 5 bases from J, the gap between germline ends came to 18 bases. The length of the CDR3 is 13 residues. The germline CDR1 and CDR2 sequences are SQVTM and ANQGSEA. The CDR3 loop reads CSALEDSRDEQYF. CDR3 DNA: TGCAGCGCCCTGGAGGATAGCCGGGACGAGCAGTACTTC.

The V call is TRBV11-2, the J call TRBJ2-5, with D perhaps matching TRBD2 (6 bases). Trimming pared 9 bases from V and 5 bases from J, leaving 22 bases between. Germline lookup yields CDR1 SGHAT and CDR2 FQNNGV. The CDR3 spans 15 residues. This chain's CDR3 is CASSPGGSRDETQYF. The CDR3 region has the DNA TGTGCCAGTAGCCCAGGAGGGAGTAGAGATGAGACCCAGTACTTC.

Turning to this clonotype: The missing conserved phenylalanine or tryptophan at the end of this CDR3 makes a read error likely. Because the CDR3's place on the DNA is in doubt, the DNA is left out and the CDR3 is given as listed by TCRdb. This chain links TRBV6-2 or TRBV6-3 with TRBJ2-3. The germline V gene encodes CDR1 MNHEY and CDR2 SVGEGT. The CDR3 is made up of 12 amino acids, end residues included. CDR3 sequence reads: CASSDLLDTLYL.

This clonotype was counted ten times or more. V usage is TRBV12-3 or TRBV12-4 and J usage is TRBJ1-1; D possibly corresponds to TRBD1 (5 bases). The CDR3 loop spans 13 amino acids. With 6 bases removed from V and 0 bases from J, the gap between germline ends came to 8 bases. The CDR3 DNA reads as TGTGCCAGCAGAGAACAGGTGAACACTGAAGCTTTCTTT. It specifies CASREQVNTEAFF.

In its sample, this clonotype was seen a few times. The junction departs from germline at one end; a sequencing error may be responsible. The chain is built from TRBV11-2 and TRBJ1-2; D may be TRBD1 (5 bases). CDR1 and CDR2 from the germline V gene are SGHAT and FQNNGV. This CDR3 has 13 residues. Written as DNA, the CDR3 is TGTGCAAGCAGCTTAGCCGGGGACTATGGCTACGCCTTT. It encodes CASSLAGDYGYAF. Full variable domain (outside the CDR3, taken from reference TRBV11-2 and TRBJ1-2): EAGVAQSPRYKIIEKRQSVAFWCNPISGHATLYWYQQILGQGPKLLIQFQNNGVVDDSQLPKDRFSAERLKGVDSTLKIQPAKLEDSAVYLCASSLAGDYGYAFGSGTRLTVV.

As for this clonotype: In this CDR3 the conserved last residue, phenylalanine or tryptophan, is missing, so a read error is likely. The genes are TRBV6-5 and TRBJ2-7, with D perhaps matching TRBD2 (6 bases). The germline V gene has CDR1 MNHEY and CDR2 SVGAGI. Trimming removed 11 bases from V and 2 bases from J, with 22 bases in between. The length of the CDR3 is 15 residues. The CDR3 here is CAGTGGAGNPYEQYL. The CDR3 region has the DNA TGTGCCGGCACCGGCGGGGCCGGGAACCCCTACGAGCAGTACCTC.

As for this clonotype: A junction end diverges from the germline sequence, so it may reflect a read error. The chain links TRBV4-1 to TRBJ1-1; D gene uncertain. The CDR3 has 15 residues. Germline assignment: CDR1 MGHRA and CDR2 YSYEKL. CDR3 in DNA: TGCGCCAGCAGCCACCAGATAGCTGGGCACACTGGAGCTTTCTTT. Its protein is CASSHQIAGHTGAFF.

As regards this clonotype: The junction departs from germline at one end; a sequencing error may be responsible. CDR3 sequence reads: CANSLRAGYDYTF. As DNA, the CDR3 is TGTGCCAACAGTTTGAGGGCAGGGTACGACTACACCTTC. The chain recombines TRBV12-3 or TRBV12-4 with TRBJ1-2; D possibly corresponds to TRBD1 (5 bases). The length of the CDR3 is 13 residues.

As regards this clonotype: A much bigger clone sits one base away, suggesting this may be a read error. This chain links TRBV30 with TRBJ2-3; D may be TRBD1 or TRBD2 (5 bases each). Germline values: CDR1 GTSNPN, CDR2 SVGIG (reference sequence). Trimming left V 2 bases short and J 4 bases short, with 16 bases between. There are 15 residues in the CDR3. The CDR3 protein is CAWSRGVDLADTQYF. The CDR3 DNA is TGTGCCTGGAGTAGAGGGGTAGACCTGGCAGATACGCAGTATTTT.

The V call is TRBV19, the J call TRBJ2-1; 7 positions agree with TRBD1. Germline CDR1 is LNHDA and CDR2 is SQIVND (reference sequence). The ends lost 9 bases at V and 4 bases at J; junction bases unmatched: 9. This CDR3 region has 14 residues. The CDR3 nucleotides are TGTGCCAGCCAGGCCGGGACAGCTTACAATGAGCAGTTCTTC. Its translation is CASQAGTAYNEQFF.

This clonotype occurred a few times. A read error may explain this, as a much larger clone is one base away. The chain recombines TRBV4-1 with TRBJ1-2; D ambiguous. This CDR3 has 14 amino acids. CDR1 and CDR2 (germline): MGHRA, YSYEKL. CDR3 coding DNA: TGCGCCAGCAACCAAGATGCCGTGAGCTATGGCTACACCTTC. Translated, it gives CASNQDAVSYGYTF.

This chain links TRBV7-9 with TRBJ1-1; possible D gene TRBD1, 6 bases. The CDR3 contains 13 residues. V lost 7 bases, J lost 11 bases, and 20 bases lay in between. The V gene's germline CDR1 is SEHNR and CDR2 FQNEAQ (reference sequence). CDR3 DNA sequence: TGTGCCAGCAACACCCGTGAGGGAGGGGGGGCTTTCTTT. This encodes CASNTREGGGAFF.

The gene calls are TRBV11-1 and TRBJ2-2; D unresolved. The germline V gene has CDR1 SGHAT and CDR2 FQDESV (reference sequence). Trimming shortened V by 6 bases and J by 7 bases, and 15 bases separated the two germline ends. This CDR3 is built from 14 residues. Here the CDR3 DNA reads TGTGCCAGCAGACCGGGTCTTGACAACGGGGAGCTGTTTTTT. This sequence encodes CASRPGLDNGELFF.

The chain joins TRBV29-1 to TRBJ1-1; D gene ambiguous. From germline, CDR1 is SQVTM and CDR2 ANQGSEA. V was shortened by 4 bases and J by 1 base, with 22 bases between the two germline ends. The CDR3 spans 17 residues. The CDR3 region has the DNA TGCAGCGTTGGGCCGGGCAGTATCTTAAGCGGGAACACTGAAGCTTTCTTT. It specifies CSVGPGSILSGNTEAFF.

To note about this clonotype: A read error may account for a junction end that differs from germline. The chain has TRBV5-6 and TRBJ2-3; 11 bases agree with TRBD2. The germline gives CDR1 SGHDT, CDR2 YYEEEE. The CDR3 length is 17 residues. CDR3 DNA sequence: TGTGCCAGTAGCTCCGCCCTAGCGGGAGGTATGGGAAATACGCAGTATTTT. Encoded protein: CASSSALAGGMGNTQYF.

This clonotype was seen at least ten times. V usage is TRBV12-3 or TRBV12-4 and J usage is TRBJ2-1; no reliable D call. V gave up 10 bases and J gave up 10 bases, with 14 bases separating them. This CDR3 has 11 amino acids. The CDR3 bases are TGTGCCACCCGGACCAGCAGGGAGCAGTTCTTC. It yields the protein CATRTSREQFF.

This clonotype was detected only a few times. V and J are TRBV7-9 and TRBJ2-4, with D perhaps matching TRBD1 (5 bases). CDR3 length: 16 residues. The V gene lost 5 bases and the J gene lost 2 bases, with 16 bases spanning the gap. Looked up from germline, CDR1 is SEHNR and CDR2 is FQNEAQ (reference sequence). The CDR3: CASSLYQGLTKNIQYF. For the CDR3, the DNA is TGTGCCAGCAGCCTCTACCAGGGATTAACCAAAAACATTCAGTACTTC.

The chain couples TRBV6-1 to TRBJ2-1; 7 positions agree with TRBD2. Germline CDR1 MNHNS, CDR2 SASEGT. This CDR3 is 16 amino acids long. V shed 6 bases, J shed 11 bases, and the junction held 19 bases outside the gene matches. The CDR3 protein is CASSPRRLASYDKQFF. The CDR3 nucleotides are TGTGCCAGCAGCCCAAGACGACTAGCCTCCTACGATAAGCAGTTCTTC.

Comments on this clonotype: Given a much more abundant clone one base away, this may be a read error. This sequence joins TRBV10-2 and TRBJ1-1, with 9 bases lining up with TRBD1. Per the germline V gene, CDR1 is WSHSY and CDR2 is SAAADI. The CDR3 length is 14 residues. The DNA of the CDR3 is TGCGTCAGCAGGACAGGGGCAAAGAACACTGAAGCTTTCTTT. This gives the protein CVSRTGAKNTEAFF.

Comment on this clonotype: Just one base apart from a much larger clone, this may be a read error. J is TRBJ2-7 and V is TRBV5-1; D not certain. CDR1 is SGHRS, CDR2 YFSETQ, per germline. Trimming took 4 bases from V and 5 from J, leaving 13 bases between them. This CDR3 is built from 13 residues. CDR3 in amino acids: CASSPWGDDEQYF. CDR3 nucleotides: TGCGCCAGCAGCCCGTGGGGTGACGACGAGCAGTACTTC.